Shown below are 9 T cell receptor beta chains from a single sample sequenced in a study of shared clonotypes between healthy human individuals. Clones were read by immunoSEQ multiplex PCR, and TCRdb kept only the in-frame ones, dropping some. The sample lists about 520,000 clones; around four fifths were seen once. Sequences were obtained from PBMCs. The receptor set was obtained from a woman aged 40 to 49 in good health. Some clones in this sample may be carry-over from other donors' samples.

The sample holds a few counts of this clone. This sequence joins TRBV7-8 and TRBJ1-6, with D perhaps TRBD1 (6 bases). The CDR3 runs 16 residues. The V gene's germline CDR1 is SGHVS and CDR2 FQNEAQ. Trimming took 4 bases from V and 0 from J, leaving 10 bases between them. The chain's CDR3 is CASSSDRSSYNSPLHF. CDR3 sequence (DNA): TGTGCCAGCAGCTCAGACAGGAGCTCCTATAATTCACCCCTCCACTTT.

This clone was recorded a few times. The chain employs TRBV5-1 and TRBJ2-5; D possibly uses TRBD1 or TRBD2 (5 bases each). CDR1 and CDR2 from the germline V gene are SGHRS and YFSETQ. Trimming cost V 4 bases and J 1 base, with 11 bases left between them. CDR3 size: 14 residues. The CDR3, as DNA: TGCGCCAGCAGCCGGGGACCAGCCCAAGAGACCCAGTACTTC. Its translation: CASSRGPAQETQYF.

This clone turned up a few times. This sequence joins TRBV9 and TRBJ2-7; tentative D call: TRBD1 (5 bases). The CDR3 covers 14 residues. Looked up from germline, CDR1 is SGDLS and CDR2 is YYNGEE. V lost 0 bases and J 3 bases, leaving 10 bases between the germline ends. CDR3 nucleotide sequence: TGTGCCAGCAGCGTAGGGGGCCCCGACTACGAGCAGTACTTC. This sequence encodes CASSVGGPDYEQYF.

The gene calls are TRBV11-3 and TRBJ2-5; the D call may be TRBD1 or TRBD2 (7 bases each). The V and J ends lost 5 bases and 5 bases respectively, with 18 bases between them. Germline loops: CDR1 SGHNT, CDR2 YENEEA. CDR3 length equals 15 residues. CDR3 sequence reads: CASSIGGGGRETQYF. DNA for the CDR3: TGTGCCAGCAGCATTGGGGGAGGGGGCCGGGAGACCCAGTACTTC.

The gene calls are TRBV30 and TRBJ2-7, with 10 bases that match TRBD2. The V gene end was trimmed by 1 base and the J gene end by 3 bases; junction bases not matched to a gene: 6. Germline V lookup: CDR1 GTSNPN, CDR2 SVGIG (reference sequence). This CDR3 has 15 amino acids. CDR3 in amino acids: CAWSGASGGIYEQYF. The CDR3 DNA sequence: TGTGCCTGGAGTGGGGCTAGCGGGGGAATCTACGAGCAGTACTTC.

The rearrangement links TRBV2 to TRBJ1-2; maybe TRBD1 (6 bases). V dropped 6 bases and J dropped 8 bases, with 19 bases sitting between them. There are 14 residues in the CDR3. CDR1 and CDR2 from the germline V gene are SNHLY and FYNNEI. CDR3 sequence reads: CASRTDSPGRGYTF. Here the CDR3 DNA reads TGTGCCAGCAGGACGGACAGTCCCGGGAGGGGCTACACCTTC.

This clone was seen a few times. The junction and the germline gene differ at one end; a read error may be behind it. This chain uses TRBV7-9 with TRBJ1-5; possibly TRBD1 for D (5 bases). Per germline, CDR1 SEHNR and CDR2 FQNEAQ (reference sequence). This CDR3 has 12 amino acids. CDR3 region: CACSWGDQPQHF. The CDR3 nucleotides are TGTGCCTGCAGTTGGGGGGATCAGCCCCAGCATTTT.

This clone appeared a single time. The chain combines TRBV5-1 with TRBJ2-7; no clear D. Germline V gives CDR1 SGHRS, CDR2 YFSETQ. This CDR3 is built from 14 residues. The V end was cut by 4 bases, the J end by 0 bases, with 11 bases between. In DNA form, the CDR3 reads TGCGCCAGCAGCAGAGACATCCGCTCCTACGAGCAGTACTTC. Translated: CASSRDIRSYEQYF.

Comments on this clone: This sample includes further DNA sequences coding for the same CDR3. This chain connects TRBV5-1 to TRBJ1-3; D may be TRBD1 (5 bases). V shed 0 bases and J shed 2 bases, with 9 bases lying between them. The CDR3 spans 15 residues. Looked up from germline, CDR1 is SGHRS and CDR2 is YFSETQ. The CDR3 DNA sequence: TGCGCCAGCAGCTTGGAGGGGACGGCTGGAAACACCATATATTTT. The encoded protein is CASSLEGTAGNTIYF.